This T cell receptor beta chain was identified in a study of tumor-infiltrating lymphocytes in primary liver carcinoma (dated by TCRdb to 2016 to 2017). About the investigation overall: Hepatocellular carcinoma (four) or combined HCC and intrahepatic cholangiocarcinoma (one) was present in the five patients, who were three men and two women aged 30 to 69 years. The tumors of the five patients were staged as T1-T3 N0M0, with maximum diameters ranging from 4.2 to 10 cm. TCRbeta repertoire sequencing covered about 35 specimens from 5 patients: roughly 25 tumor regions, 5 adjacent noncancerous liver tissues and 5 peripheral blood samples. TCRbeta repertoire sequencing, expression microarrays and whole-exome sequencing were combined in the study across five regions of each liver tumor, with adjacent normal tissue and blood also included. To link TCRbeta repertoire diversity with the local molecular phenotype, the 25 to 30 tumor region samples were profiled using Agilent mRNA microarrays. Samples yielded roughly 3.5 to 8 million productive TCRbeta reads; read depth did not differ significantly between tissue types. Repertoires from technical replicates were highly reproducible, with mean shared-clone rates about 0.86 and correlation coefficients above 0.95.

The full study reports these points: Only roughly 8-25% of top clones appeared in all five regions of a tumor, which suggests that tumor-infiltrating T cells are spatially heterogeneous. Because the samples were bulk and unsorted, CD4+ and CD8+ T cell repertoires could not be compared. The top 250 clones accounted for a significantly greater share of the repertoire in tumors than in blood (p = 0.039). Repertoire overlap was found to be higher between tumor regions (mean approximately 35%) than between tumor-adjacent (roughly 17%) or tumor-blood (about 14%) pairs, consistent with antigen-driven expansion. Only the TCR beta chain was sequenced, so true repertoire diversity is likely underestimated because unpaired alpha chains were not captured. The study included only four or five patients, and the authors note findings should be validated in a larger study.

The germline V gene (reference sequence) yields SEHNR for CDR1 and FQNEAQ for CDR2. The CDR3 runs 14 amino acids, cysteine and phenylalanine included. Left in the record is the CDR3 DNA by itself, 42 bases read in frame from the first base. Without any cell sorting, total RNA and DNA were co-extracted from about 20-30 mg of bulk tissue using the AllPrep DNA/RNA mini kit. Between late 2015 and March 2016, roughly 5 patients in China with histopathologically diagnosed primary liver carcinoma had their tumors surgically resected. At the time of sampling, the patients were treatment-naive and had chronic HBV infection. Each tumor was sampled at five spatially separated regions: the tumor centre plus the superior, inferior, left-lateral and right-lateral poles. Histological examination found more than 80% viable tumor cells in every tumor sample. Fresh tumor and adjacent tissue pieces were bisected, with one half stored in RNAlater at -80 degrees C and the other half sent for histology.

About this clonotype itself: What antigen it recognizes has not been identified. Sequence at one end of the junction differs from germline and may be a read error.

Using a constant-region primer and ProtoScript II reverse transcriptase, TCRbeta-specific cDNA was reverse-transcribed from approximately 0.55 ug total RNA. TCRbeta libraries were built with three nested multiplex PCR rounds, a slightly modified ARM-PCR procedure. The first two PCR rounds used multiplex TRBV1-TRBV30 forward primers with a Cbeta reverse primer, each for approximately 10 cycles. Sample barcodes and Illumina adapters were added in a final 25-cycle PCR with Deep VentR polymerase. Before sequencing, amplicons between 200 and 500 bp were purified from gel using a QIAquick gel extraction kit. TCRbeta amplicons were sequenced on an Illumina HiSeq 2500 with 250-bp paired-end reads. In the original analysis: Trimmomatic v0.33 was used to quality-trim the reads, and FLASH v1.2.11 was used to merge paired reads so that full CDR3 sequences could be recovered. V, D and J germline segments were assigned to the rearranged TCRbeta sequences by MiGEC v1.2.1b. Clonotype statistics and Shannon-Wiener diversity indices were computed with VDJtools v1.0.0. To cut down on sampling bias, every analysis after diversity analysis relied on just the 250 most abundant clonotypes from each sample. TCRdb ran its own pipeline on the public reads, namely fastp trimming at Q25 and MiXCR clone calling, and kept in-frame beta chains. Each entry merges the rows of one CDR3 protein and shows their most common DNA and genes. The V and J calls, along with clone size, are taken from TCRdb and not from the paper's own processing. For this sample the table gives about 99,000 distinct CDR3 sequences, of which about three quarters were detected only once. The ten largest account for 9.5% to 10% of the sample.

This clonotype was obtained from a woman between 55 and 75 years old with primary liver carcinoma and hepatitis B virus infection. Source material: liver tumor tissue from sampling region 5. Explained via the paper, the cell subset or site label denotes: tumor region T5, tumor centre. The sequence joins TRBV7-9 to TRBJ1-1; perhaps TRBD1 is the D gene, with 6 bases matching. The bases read TGTACCAGCAGCTTTTCAGAAGGGGGCACTGAAGCTTTCTTT. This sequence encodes CTSSFSEGGTEAFF.